The 12 T cell receptor beta chains below were found in one sample sequenced in a study of T-cell memory formation after mild COVID-19 (dated by TCRdb to 2020 to 2023). Library prep was done by 5' RACE. Sequencing relied on an Illumina NovaSeq 6000. The public reads were quality trimmed at Q25 with fastp and then assembled into clones with MiXCR by TCRdb, keeping productive beta chains. All rows with the same CDR3 protein become a single entry with the most common DNA and genes. The sample has over 45,000 distinct CDR3 sequences on record, 28% of them singletons. The top ten constitute 40% to 45% of the sample. The sequenced sample was PBMCs or a T cell subset sorted from them (not recorded which). These TCRs come from a man between 18 and 35 years old who had mild COVID-19 (a few samples of this study predate the infection). The sample titles of this study are shuffled in the database, so cell type and time point are left out; the donor was told from shared clones.

This clonotype was observed a handful of times. The chain recombines TRBV29-1 with TRBJ1-3; D call uncertain. This CDR3 is 12 amino acids long. V shed 6 bases and J shed 0 bases, with 6 bases lying between them. CDR1 SQVTM and CDR2 ANQGSEA come from the germline V gene. The DNA of the CDR3 is TGCAGCGTCGGTGACTCTGGAAACACCATATATTTT. It translates to CSVGDSGNTIYF.

The rearrangement links TRBV11-3 to TRBJ2-1; 10 bases map to TRBD2. The germline CDR1 and CDR2 sequences are SGHNT and YENEEA. The CDR3 has 16 amino acids. The J segment lost 0 bases and the V segment lost 5 bases, leaving 4 bases of the junction unmatched. This CDR3 is CASSRSSGSSYNEQFF. The CDR3, as DNA: TGTGCCAGCAGCAGGTCTAGCGGGAGCTCCTACAATGAGCAGTTCTTC.

The chain joins TRBV6-6 to TRBJ2-1; D is perhaps TRBD1 or TRBD2 (5 bases each). This CDR3 is 18 amino acids long. Germline CDR1 MNHNY, CDR2 SVGAGI (reference sequence). Trimming stripped 0 bases from V and 0 bases from J, with 15 bases between. CDR3 coding DNA: TGTGCCAGCAGTTACTCGATTGCGTCGGGGCCCTCCTACAATGAGCAGTTCTTC. Protein product: CASSYSIASGPSYNEQFF.

This clonotype has a handful of counts. The rearrangement uses TRBV7-6 and TRBJ1-1; TRBD1 might be the D (5 bases). The length of the CDR3 is 14 residues. The germline V gene encodes CDR1 SGHVS and CDR2 FNYEAQ. The ends were cut back, 0 bases at V and 4 bases at J, with 9 bases in the middle. CDR3 bases: TGTGCCAGCAGCTTAGCAGGGGAGGGCACTGAAGCTTTCTTT. Translating it yields CASSLAGEGTEAFF.

This chain connects TRBV20-1 to TRBJ1-2, with 8 bases matching TRBD1. The ends lost 2 bases at V and 2 bases at J; junction bases unmatched: 7. CDR1 DFQATT and CDR2 SNEGSKA come from the germline V gene (reference sequence). The CDR3 covers 15 residues. CDR3 bases: TGCAGTGCTAGAATCGTTACAGGGGGAAACTATGGCTACACCTTC. Translating gives CSARIVTGGNYGYTF.

This clonotype occurred a few times. V usage is TRBV9 and J usage is TRBJ2-2, with 10 positions matching TRBD2. V trimming: 2 bases; J trimming: 4 bases; junction bases outside the gene matches: 5. This CDR3 is 16 amino acids long. Per the germline V gene, CDR1 is SGDLS and CDR2 is YYNGEE. The CDR3 region is CASSVGAGGPTGELFF. In DNA form, the CDR3 reads TGTGCCAGCAGCGTTGGAGCGGGGGGGCCCACCGGGGAGCTGTTTTTT. The whole variable domain, remainder taken from reference TRBV9 and TRBJ2-2, is DSGVTQTPKHLITATGQRVTLRCSPRSGDLSVYWYQQSLDQGLQFLIQYYNGEERAKGNILERFSAQQFPDLHSELNLSSLELGDSALYFCASSVGAGGPTGELFFGEGSRLTVL.

In this sample, this clonotype turned up a few times. CDR3: CASSQDPRGRGSYEQYF. CDR3 coding DNA: TGTGCCAGCAGCCAAGATCCCAGGGGGCGGGGGTCCTACGAGCAGTACTTC. The chain is built from TRBV4-2 and TRBJ2-7, with D possibly being TRBD1 (8 bases). Trimming left V 0 bases short and J 1 base short, with 16 bases between. The CDR3 is made up of 17 amino acids. Germline values: CDR1 LGHNA, CDR2 YNFKEQ.

The V call is TRBV4-1, the J call TRBJ1-5; D gene uncertain. Germline V lookup: CDR1 MGHRA, CDR2 YSYEKL. Trimming stripped 1 base from V and 4 bases from J, with 17 bases between. The CDR3 has 17 amino acids. CDR3 bases: TGCGCCAGCAGCCAAGTGGCGACCGGACTGAAAAATCAGCCCCAGCATTTT. Translation: CASSQVATGLKNQPQHF.

This clonotype showed up many times. The CDR3 DNA is TGTGCCAGCAGTCCGACAGTTGACACTGAAGCTTTCTTT. This encodes CASSPTVDTEAFF. V usage is TRBV11-2 and J usage is TRBJ1-1, with D maybe TRBD1 (5 bases). Trimming shortened V by 6 bases and J by 3 bases, and 11 bases separated the two germline ends. This CDR3 has 13 amino acids. The germline CDR1 and CDR2 sequences are SGHAT and FQNNGV.

The V and J genes are TRBV25-1 and TRBJ1-5; D call uncertain. Germline V gives CDR1 MGHDK, CDR2 SYGVNS. The CDR3 length is 14 residues. V was pared by 4 bases and J by 3 bases, with 10 bases between. CDR3 amino acids: CASSGSGVNQPQHF. CDR3 in DNA: TGTGCCAGCAGTGGGTCCGGCGTCAATCAGCCCCAGCATTTT.

This clonotype was detected only once. V gene TRBV4-1 combines with J gene TRBJ1-3; no reliable D call. V was clipped by 0 bases and J by 7 bases, with 13 bases between them. There are 15 residues in the CDR3. Germline CDR1 is MGHRA and CDR2 is YSYEKL. The CDR3 DNA reads TGCGCCAGCAGCCAAGAAGTAACGCGAGAGAACACCATATATTTT. It is translated as CASSQEVTRENTIYF.

The genes are TRBV4-3 and TRBJ2-6; tentatively, D is TRBD1 (5 bases). CDR1 and CDR2 from the germline V gene are LGHNA and YSLEER. CDR3 length equals 18 residues. V shed 4 bases and J shed 0 bases, with 16 bases lying between them. The CDR3 sequence: CASSPSTDPYSGANVLTF. CDR3 bases: TGCGCCAGCAGCCCCTCGACAGATCCATACTCTGGGGCCAACGTCCTGACTTTC.